This T cell receptor beta chain was sequenced in a study of shared clonotypes between healthy human individuals (dated by TCRdb to the early 2020s). Background for the entire study: A couple of women and a few men aged 18 to 49 years were included in the cohort. For each donor, three plates each were used for CD4 naive and CD4 memory, two plates were used for CD8 naive, and one plate was used for CD8 memory. To estimate repertoire size and how much clonotype sharing occurs between individuals, the study deeply sequenced the blood TCR repertoires of about 5 healthy adults. Different laboratories and diverse techniques were used to prepare libraries and sequence TCR repertoires, to increase sequencing depth and limit assay-specific biases. Between about 0.8 and 8.9 billion PBMCs per donor were obtained by leukapheresis. On the study overall, not on this receptor specifically: About 4.5% of naive CD4, more than 3% of naive CD8, about 2.4% of memory CD4, and 0.4% of memory CD8 clonotypes were shared across several donors. Only blood was sampled, and tissue TCR repertoires likely differ from those in blood. The genetic and exposure-history diversity represented was limited by the small number of donors. Naive subsets generally had larger estimated clonotype richness than memory subsets. Pairwise subsampling led to the expectation that sequencing depth would affect the degree of clonotype sharing among donors. Clonotypes shared by all four sorted-subset donors showed higher generation probabilities than non-shared clonotypes. Rarefaction of sorted-subset datasets indicated incomplete sequencing despite the large sequencing depth.

Using the deep immunoSEQ assay, TCR CDR3 regions were amplified from genomic DNA by multiplex PCR. For each cell subset, the extracted genomic DNA was distributed evenly across all wells of several immunoSEQ 96-well plates, and each plate served as one replicate. Each replicate PCR for sorted subsets received around 200 ng genomic DNA, equal to about 29,000 T cell genomes. Purified libraries were measured with a Qubit 3.0 fluorometer, size-checked on a Bioanalyzer 2100, and measured again with the KAPA Library Quantification kit. Every immunoSEQ 96-well plate was sequenced on a dedicated single-read 150-cycle Illumina NextSeq 550 flow cell. As for the original processing: The immunoSEQ output contained only junctional sequences without quality scores, so filtering could not match that applied to full-length reads. Sequences were annotated with PyIR, a Python wrapper for IgBLAST v1.9, and V/J genes and CDR3 were assigned using IMGT germline references. Reads were filtered out if the reads had weak V/J assignments (E-value above 1e-6), no CDR3, stop codons, out-of-frame junctions, or ambiguous translated residues. V3J clonotypes were defined as sequences sharing an identical inferred V gene, J gene, and CDR3 amino acid sequence. The percentage overlap between two repertoires was calculated by dividing the number of shared unique clonotypes by the size of the smaller repertoire. RTK rarefaction, the Chao1 estimator, and Recon v2.1 estimates of unobserved clonotypes were used to assess repertoire richness. For all TCRbeta clonotypes obtained by the gDNA method from a few donors, generation probabilities were computed with OLGA. The source is immuneACCESS, and TCRdb retained only in-frame sequences with V and J called. Part of the clones is not carried over; for the studies checked, unresolved V genes explain less than half of this, and the remainder is unexplained. V and J calls and clone size follow that table, whereas D and trimming were derived from the DNA. This sample comprises some 1 million clones, 70% to 80% of them detected only once. The top ten constitute roughly 1.5% of the sample.

The donors were healthy, HIV-negative adults who had no recently reported acute infections or vaccinations. Every donor was a Caucasian adult living in Nashville, Tennessee, USA. CD4+ T cells were enriched by magnetic negative selection, after which naive cells were positively selected on CD45RA and the negative fraction was taken as the memory subset. Blood was obtained by leukapheresis, after which PBMCs were separated by Ficoll-Histopaque density gradient centrifugation and cryopreserved in liquid nitrogen vapor phase. Analytical flow cytometry was used to check the purity and quantity of each magnetically sorted T cell population. From each sorted fraction, genomic DNA was isolated and quantified by UV absorbance on a Nanodrop 2000c. This clone was found a few times. Its specific antigen is unknown. Within one base of it there is no much larger clone, and no base qualities were kept. This CDR3 is also generated by other DNA sequences in the sample.

CDR3 length: 14 amino acids, cysteine to phenylalanine. Only CDR3 DNA is held: 42 bases, read in frame from base 1. The junction carries 12 bases between V and J, which are trimmed by 6 bases and 1 base respectively. CDR1 LNHDA and CDR2 SQIVND are derived from the germline V gene (reference sequence). This TCR was recovered from a man between 18 and 35 years old in good health. The chain was built from TRBV19 and TRBJ1-1; the D gene is perhaps TRBD1, on 5 matching bases. The source material was memory CD4+ T cells sorted from blood. The cell subset or site label of this sample denotes: CD45RA-negative fraction. The bases are TGTGCCAGTAGGACTGGGGGGGGGAACACTGAAGCTTTCTTT. Its coded protein is CASRTGGGNTEAFF.